The rows below give T cell receptor beta chains drawn from one sample of a study of cytomegalovirus exposure and HLA in healthy donors. Libraries were prepared by immunoSEQ multiplex PCR; TCRdb keeps only in-frame clonotypes and omits some of them. Of around 150,000 clones listed, roughly three quarters are singletons. Sequenced: PBMCs. These receptor sequences come from a man aged 35-49 years in good health and CMV-seropositive. Both conserved end residues are part of each CDR3. Fields, in order: D gene, J gene, V gene, clone size, CDR3 DNA, CDR3 protein. A D gene is named only where the DNA matches it firmly. Expanded clones get a size class; other rows say once, few or many, or leave the size out.

D gene: TRBD1
J gene: TRBJ1-4
V gene: TRBV2
clone size: -
CDR3 DNA: TGTGCCAGCAGTAATAGACAGGGGGCACGAGAAAAACTGTTTTTT
CDR3 protein: CASSNRQGAREKLFF

D gene: TRBD2
J gene: TRBJ2-1
V gene: TRBV15
clone size: -
CDR3 DNA: TGTGCCACCAGCAGAGATCGGACTAGCGGGGGGTCCCTGAGCTCCTACAATGAGCAGTTCTTC
CDR3 protein: CATSRDRTSGGSLSSYNEQFF

D gene: -
J gene: TRBJ1-1
V gene: TRBV6-4
clone size: few
CDR3 DNA: TGTGCCAGCAGAGTAAACATGAACACTGAAGCTTTCTTT
CDR3 protein: CASRVNMNTEAFF

D gene: TRBD1
J gene: TRBJ2-7
V gene: TRBV6-6
clone size: -
CDR3 DNA: TGTGCCAGCACCCTGGGACAGGCCTACGAGCAGTACTTC
CDR3 protein: CASTLGQAYEQYF

D gene: TRBD1
J gene: TRBJ1-6
V gene: TRBV2
clone size: -
CDR3 DNA: TGTGCCAGCAGACCCGGGACAGGGGTCGGGTCACCCCTCCACTTT
CDR3 protein: CASRPGTGVGSPLHF

D gene: -
J gene: TRBJ1-1
V gene: TRBV29-1
clone size: -
CDR3 DNA: TGCAGCGCCCGCGTGGGGCAGGGGAACACTGAAGCTTTCTTT
CDR3 protein: CSARVGQGNTEAFF

D gene: -
J gene: TRBJ2-7
V gene: TRBV7-6
clone size: once
CDR3 DNA: TGTGCCAGCAGCCTCCGGGACACCTACGAGCAGTACTTC
CDR3 protein: CASSLRDTYEQYF

D gene: TRBD2
J gene: TRBJ2-5
V gene: TRBV4-1
clone size: -
CDR3 DNA: TGCGCCAGCAGCCAAGAGGCTAGCGGCCAAGAGACCCAGTACTTC
CDR3 protein: CASSQEASGQETQYF

D gene: TRBD1
J gene: TRBJ2-5
V gene: TRBV5-1
clone size: few
CDR3 DNA: TGCGCCAGCAGTTTGACAGGGGGAGGAGAGACCCAGTACTTC
CDR3 protein: CASSLTGGGETQYF

D gene: -
J gene: TRBJ1-3
V gene: TRBV5-6
clone size: once
CDR3 DNA: TGTGCCAGCACCCCCCGGGGGGGAAACACCATATATTTT
CDR3 protein: CASTPRGGNTIYF

D gene: TRBD2
J gene: TRBJ2-7
V gene: TRBV5-4
clone size: -
CDR3 DNA: TGTGCCAGCAGCTTCCCCCTGGGAGCGGGGGACACCTACGAGCAGTACTTC
CDR3 protein: CASSFPLGAGDTYEQYF

D gene: -
J gene: TRBJ1-6
V gene: TRBV7-6
clone size: -
CDR3 DNA: TGTGCCAGCAGCCCCCGACAGAGCTCCTATAATTCACCCCTCCACTTT
CDR3 protein: CASSPRQSSYNSPLHF

D gene: -
J gene: TRBJ1-1
V gene: TRBV6-6
clone size: few
CDR3 DNA: TGTGCCAGCTACTTCACGGGGGGTGGTGAAGCTTTCTTT
CDR3 protein: CASYFTGGGEAFF

D gene: -
J gene: TRBJ2-3
V gene: TRBV5-6
clone size: -
CDR3 DNA: TGTGCCAGCAGCCCGGCGGGGGATACGCAGTATTTT
CDR3 protein: CASSPAGDTQYF

D gene: TRBD1
J gene: TRBJ1-5
V gene: TRBV27
clone size: -
CDR3 DNA: TGTGCCAGCAGTCAGGGGGTAAATCAGCCCCAGCATTTT
CDR3 protein: CASSQGVNQPQHF

D gene: TRBD1
J gene: TRBJ2-2
V gene: TRBV5-4
clone size: -
CDR3 DNA: TGTGCCAGCAGCTTGACAGGGGGCTCCGGGGAGCTGTTTTTT
CDR3 protein: CASSLTGGSGELFF

D gene: -
J gene: TRBJ2-5
V gene: TRBV5-6
clone size: -
CDR3 DNA: TGTGCCAGCCGCGATCCACAGGGACCTGAGACCCAGTACTTC
CDR3 protein: CASRDPQGPETQYF

D gene: -
J gene: TRBJ2-1
V gene: TRBV5-1
clone size: -
CDR3 DNA: TGCGCCAGCAGCTTGGCCGGGAGCCCTCTCGGGAATGAGCAGTTCTTC
CDR3 protein: CASSLAGSPLGNEQFF

D gene: TRBD1
J gene: TRBJ2-2
V gene: TRBV11-1
clone size: -
CDR3 DNA: TGTGCCAGCGGAAATGGGGGACAGGGGAACACCGGGGAGCTGTTTTTT
CDR3 protein: CASGNGGQGNTGELFF

D gene: -
J gene: TRBJ1-1
V gene: TRBV28
clone size: -
CDR3 DNA: TGTGCCAGCAGTTTTTGGGGCACCAGGAGGAACACTGAAGCTTTCTTT
CDR3 protein: CASSFWGTRRNTEAFF

D gene: TRBD1
J gene: TRBJ1-2
V gene: TRBV5-6
clone size: few
CDR3 DNA: TGTGCCAGCAGCCTTGGGCCCCAGGGGGCTAGTGGCTACACCTTC
CDR3 protein: CASSLGPQGASGYTF

D gene: TRBD1
J gene: TRBJ2-7
V gene: TRBV6-1
clone size: -
CDR3 DNA: TGTGCCAGCAGTCCCCGGGACAGGGTTTCCTACGAGCAGTACTTC
CDR3 protein: CASSPRDRVSYEQYF

D gene: -
J gene: TRBJ2-5
V gene: TRBV5-8
clone size: few
CDR3 DNA: TGTGCCAGCAGCTTGGGGGGGGGCCTTAAAGAGACCCAGTACTTC
CDR3 protein: CASSLGGGLKETQYF

D gene: -
J gene: TRBJ2-7
V gene: TRBV7-3
clone size: once
CDR3 DNA: TGTGCCAGCAGCCCGGTGGGGAGTGGCGAGCAGTACTTC
CDR3 protein: CASSPVGSGEQYF

D gene: -
J gene: TRBJ2-3
V gene: TRBV11-2
clone size: once
CDR3 DNA: TGTGCCAGCAGCTTGCGACAGAGGCCGGATACGCAGTATTTT
CDR3 protein: CASSLRQRPDTQYF

D gene: -
J gene: TRBJ2-7
V gene: TRBV5-6
clone size: few
CDR3 DNA: TGTGCCAGCAGCTTGGCCTGGGACAACTCCTACGAGCAGTACTTC
CDR3 protein: CASSLAWDNSYEQYF

D gene: -
J gene: TRBJ1-1
V gene: TRBV16
clone size: -
CDR3 DNA: TGTGCCAGCAGCCAAAGGGGAGGGGCGGGCACTGAAGCTTTCTTT
CDR3 protein: CASSQRGGAGTEAFF

D gene: TRBD1
J gene: TRBJ2-3
V gene: TRBV5-5
clone size: -
CDR3 DNA: TGTGCCAGCAGCTACAGGGGTGAGATAACAGATACGCAGTATTTT
CDR3 protein: CASSYRGEITDTQYF

D gene: -
J gene: TRBJ2-7
V gene: TRBV5-6
clone size: -
CDR3 DNA: TGTGCCAGCAGCTTGGGGCAGGGTCGATCCTACGAGCAGTACTTC
CDR3 protein: CASSLGQGRSYEQYF

D gene: -
J gene: TRBJ1-1
V gene: TRBV30
clone size: few
CDR3 DNA: TGTGCCTGGAAGAAAGGGGCGCGGGATGAAGCTTTCTTT
CDR3 protein: CAWKKGARDEAFF

D gene: TRBD1
J gene: TRBJ1-5
V gene: TRBV5-4
clone size: -
CDR3 DNA: TGTGCCAGCAGCCGAGACAGGGCAGGCAATCAGCCCCAGCATTTT
CDR3 protein: CASSRDRAGNQPQHF

D gene: -
J gene: TRBJ1-2
V gene: TRBV7-2
clone size: few
CDR3 DNA: TGTGCCAGCAGCTTACGGTCCGAGTATGGCTACACCTTC
CDR3 protein: CASSLRSEYGYTF

D gene: TRBD2
J gene: TRBJ2-7
V gene: TRBV5-1
clone size: few
CDR3 DNA: TGCGCCAGCAGCTGGACTCTAGCGGGGGGCACCTACGAGCAGTACTTC
CDR3 protein: CASSWTLAGGTYEQYF

D gene: -
J gene: TRBJ1-4
V gene: TRBV7-9
clone size: few
CDR3 DNA: TGTGCCAGCAGCTTAGGGAGGCAGAACACTAATGAAAAACTGTTTTTT
CDR3 protein: CASSLGRQNTNEKLFF

D gene: -
J gene: TRBJ1-3
V gene: TRBV19
clone size: few
CDR3 DNA: TGTGCCAGTAAGAGGGACACTGGAAACACCATATATTTT
CDR3 protein: CASKRDTGNTIYF

D gene: -
J gene: TRBJ1-2
V gene: TRBV6-4
clone size: few
CDR3 DNA: TGTGCCAGCACCGCGACGGCGGGGGCTGGTAACTATGGCTACACCTTC
CDR3 protein: CASTATAGAGNYGYTF

D gene: -
J gene: TRBJ1-4
V gene: TRBV18
clone size: -
CDR3 DNA: TGTGCCAGCTCACGAAGAACAGCTGCTGGGGAAAAACTGTTTTTT
CDR3 protein: CASSRRTAAGEKLFF

D gene: -
J gene: TRBJ1-5
V gene: TRBV6-6
clone size: -
CDR3 DNA: TGTGCCAGCAGTACGACAGGTCCTGAAGCCCAGCATTTT
CDR3 protein: CASSTTGPEAQHF

D gene: TRBD1
J gene: TRBJ1-2
V gene: TRBV6-5
clone size: few
CDR3 DNA: TGTGCCAGCAGTTACTCGGGGACAGGCCGGGGCTACACCTTC
CDR3 protein: CASSYSGTGRGYTF

D gene: TRBD1
J gene: TRBJ1-2
V gene: TRBV2
clone size: once
CDR3 DNA: TGTGCCACTCCGACAGGGGACAACTATGGCTACACCTTC
CDR3 protein: CATPTGDNYGYTF

D gene: TRBD1
J gene: TRBJ2-7
V gene: TRBV4-2
clone size: -
CDR3 DNA: TGTGCCAGCAGCACAGGGACAGGCCCTACGAAGCAGTACTTC
CDR3 protein: CASSTGTGPTKQYF

D gene: TRBD1
J gene: TRBJ1-6
V gene: TRBV14
clone size: -
CDR3 DNA: TGTGCCAGCAGCCCCTTGGGACAGAGCTCCTATAATTCACCCCTCCACTTT
CDR3 protein: CASSPLGQSSYNSPLHF

D gene: TRBD2
J gene: TRBJ2-2
V gene: TRBV9
clone size: once
CDR3 DNA: TGTGCCAGCAGCGTAGAGCGACTAGCGGGGTTAGACGGGGAGCTGTTTTTT
CDR3 protein: CASSVERLAGLDGELFF

D gene: TRBD2
J gene: TRBJ2-3
V gene: TRBV4-2
clone size: -
CDR3 DNA: TGTGCCAGCAGCCAAGAGGGGGCGGGGGGGCCCATAGATACGCAGTATTTT
CDR3 protein: CASSQEGAGGPIDTQYF

D gene: TRBD2
J gene: TRBJ2-2
V gene: TRBV2
clone size: -
CDR3 DNA: TGTGCCAGCAAACTCGCCGGGGGGGCGAACACCGGGGAGCTGTTTTTT
CDR3 protein: CASKLAGGANTGELFF

D gene: TRBD1
J gene: TRBJ2-2
V gene: TRBV7-6
clone size: -
CDR3 DNA: TGTGCCAGCAGCCCAGGGGGCGGGAACACCGGGGAGCTGTTTTTT
CDR3 protein: CASSPGGGNTGELFF

D gene: -
J gene: TRBJ1-3
V gene: TRBV7-2
clone size: -
CDR3 DNA: TGTGCCAGCAGCTCCGAGGCCGGAAACACCATATATTTT
CDR3 protein: CASSSEAGNTIYF

D gene: -
J gene: TRBJ2-2
V gene: TRBV7-8
clone size: -
CDR3 DNA: -
CDR3 protein: CASSLARRAGELFF

D gene: -
J gene: TRBJ1-1
V gene: TRBV4-2
clone size: -
CDR3 DNA: TGTGCCAGCAGCCAAGAACGGTTCAACACTGAAGCTTTCTTT
CDR3 protein: CASSQERFNTEAFF

D gene: -
J gene: TRBJ1-1
V gene: TRBV5-1
clone size: few
CDR3 DNA: TGCGCCAGCAGCTTGGTTCAGGGATGGGGGAACACTGAAGCTTTCTTT
CDR3 protein: CASSLVQGWGNTEAFF

D gene: -
J gene: TRBJ2-1
V gene: TRBV6-4
clone size: few
CDR3 DNA: TGTGCCAGCAGTGACTCTGGGGGGGCGGGGAATGAGCAGTTCTTC
CDR3 protein: CASSDSGGAGNEQFF

D gene: -
J gene: TRBJ1-5
V gene: TRBV7-8
clone size: -
CDR3 DNA: TGTGCCAGCAGCTTAGCAGAGAATCAGCCCCAGCATTTT
CDR3 protein: CASSLAENQPQHF

D gene: -
J gene: TRBJ1-2
V gene: TRBV2
clone size: few
CDR3 DNA: TGTGCCAGCAGTTCGCCTGTAAGGGGCTCTAACTATGGCTACACCTTC
CDR3 protein: CASSSPVRGSNYGYTF